One sample yielded the 15 T cell receptor beta chains listed below, sequenced in a study of cytomegalovirus exposure and HLA in healthy donors. Use of 60 Vbeta and 13 Jbeta primers characterized the PCR. Sequencing was performed with immunoSEQ multiplex PCR; in TCRdb, only in-frame clones are kept and a portion is missing. The sample data list some 120,000 clones. The sample taken for sequencing was PBMCs. The source is a man aged 40-49 years in good health and CMV-seropositive.

This chain links TRBV5-1 with TRBJ1-1, with TRBD1 as a possible D gene (5 bases). The CDR3 runs to 14 residues. The germline V and J ends were trimmed by 4 bases and 0 bases, with 10 bases remaining between them. Per germline, CDR1 SGHRS and CDR2 YFSETQ. This chain's CDR3 is CASSGGTVNTEAFF. CDR3 in DNA: TGCGCCAGCAGCGGAGGGACGGTGAACACTGAAGCTTTCTTT.

The J gene is TRBJ1-2, the V gene TRBV11-2; tentatively, D is TRBD1 (6 bases). CDR1 and CDR2 (germline): SGHAT, FQNNGV. There are 15 residues in the CDR3. The V end lost 6 bases, the J end lost 4 bases, and 18 bases lay between the germline ends. The CDR3 nucleotides are TGTGCCAGCAGAACGCGGTCACAGGGACCCTATGGCTACACCTTC. Amino acid sequence: CASRTRSQGPYGYTF.

The chain employs TRBV7-6 and TRBJ1-4; 7 bases are shared with TRBD1. The CDR3 has 16 residues. Germline V gives CDR1 SGHVS, CDR2 FNYEAQ. Germline trimming cut 5 bases from V and 0 bases from J; bases unmatched to any gene: 6. This chain's CDR3 is CASSARDSATNEKLFF. CDR3 nucleotide sequence: TGTGCCAGCAGCGCTCGGGACAGCGCAACTAATGAAAAACTGTTTTTT.

The J gene is TRBJ2-7, the V gene TRBV2; possibly TRBD2 for D (6 bases). Germline V lookup: CDR1 SNHLY, CDR2 FYNNEI. The V and J ends lost 4 bases and 0 bases respectively, with 19 bases between them. This CDR3 has 17 amino acids. This CDR3 reads CASSAPRGWGGSYEQYF. For the CDR3, the DNA is TGTGCCAGCAGTGCGCCCCGGGGTTGGGGAGGCTCCTACGAGCAGTACTTC.

The genes are TRBV7-9 and TRBJ2-3; tentative D call: TRBD2 (5 bases). Germline V gene sequence: CDR1 SEHNR, CDR2 FQNEAQ (reference sequence). The length of the CDR3 is 14 residues. The V and J ends lost 5 bases and 4 bases respectively, with 13 bases between them. The DNA of the CDR3 is TGTGCCAGCAGCCCTGCCAGCGGAGCAGATACGCAGTATTTT. Protein sequence: CASSPASGADTQYF.

This sequence joins TRBV29-1 and TRBJ2-3, with 10 bases that match TRBD2. The CDR3 is 15 amino acids. The V segment lost 1 base and the J segment 1 base; nucleotides outside the gene matches: 2. CDR1 and CDR2 (germline): SQVTM, ANQGSEA. The CDR3 DNA is TGCAGCGTTGAAGGTCTAGCGGGAGGCACAGATACGCAGTATTTT. Residues: CSVEGLAGGTDTQYF.

In nucleotides, the CDR3 is TGTGCCAGCAGTGGTTGGGACACCTCCTACGAGCAGTACTTC. Translating it yields CASSGWDTSYEQYF. This chain connects TRBV25-1 to TRBJ2-7, with D possibly matching TRBD1 (6 bases). Germline V lookup: CDR1 MGHDK, CDR2 SYGVNS. V dropped 4 bases and J dropped 0 bases, with 10 bases sitting between them. The CDR3 runs to 14 residues.

This chain links TRBV7-9 with TRBJ2-5; 7 nucleotides match TRBD2. The germline gives CDR1 SEHNR, CDR2 FQNEAQ (reference sequence). The CDR3 is 18 amino acids. Unmatched junction bases numbered 15, after V lost 0 bases and J lost 5 bases. CDR3 amino acids: CASSLAWHTSESLETQYF. In DNA, the CDR3 is TGTGCCAGCAGCTTAGCATGGCACACTAGCGAGTCACTTGAGACCCAGTACTTC.

The chain recombines TRBV27 with TRBJ2-7, with D possibly matching TRBD1 (6 bases). Germline assignment: CDR1 MNHEY and CDR2 SMNVEV (reference sequence). The CDR3 totals 15 residues. Trimming pared 1 base from V and 2 bases from J, leaving 12 bases between. This chain's CDR3 is CASSLFQGLTYEQYF. CDR3 sequence (DNA): TGTGCCAGCAGTTTATTTCAGGGGTTAACCTACGAGCAGTACTTC.

CDR3 residues: CASSFQYTGELFF. The CDR3 nucleotides read TGTGCCAGCAGCTTTCAGTACACCGGGGAGCTGTTTTTT. The chain links TRBV7-8 to TRBJ2-2; D remains unclear. V lost 3 bases to trimming and J lost 3 bases, with 5 bases between them. The V gene's germline CDR1 is SGHVS and CDR2 FQNEAQ. This CDR3 is built from 13 residues. Drawing the rest from reference TRBV7-8 and TRBJ2-2, the complete variable domain is GAGVSQSPRYKVAKRGQDVALRCDPISGHVSLFWYQQALGQGPEFLTYFQNEAQLDKSGLPSDRFFAERPEGSVSTLKIQRTQQEDSAVYLCASSFQYTGELFFGEGSRLTVL.

The chain couples TRBV7-2 to TRBJ2-2; TRBD1 aligns across 8 bases. CDR1 and CDR2 (germline): SGHTA, FQGNSA. This CDR3 has 14 amino acids. With V trimmed by 6 bases and J by 5 bases, 5 bases remained unmatched. The DNA of the CDR3 is TGTGCCAGCAGGTCAGGGGGCGCAACCGGGGAGCTGTTTTTT. This sequence encodes CASRSGGATGELFF.

The chain links TRBV5-6 to TRBJ1-2; 7 nucleotides line up with TRBD1. The V gene's germline CDR1 is SGHDT and CDR2 YYEEEE. The length of the CDR3 is 16 residues. Trimming at V came to 4 bases and at J to 4 bases, leaving 13 bases not matched to a gene. The CDR3 DNA reads TGTGCCAGCAGCATCAGGGGGAAATTTCCTTTCTATGGCTACACCTTC. It yields the protein CASSIRGKFPFYGYTF.

The chain employs TRBV11-2 and TRBJ2-4; possible D gene TRBD1, 5 bases. The V gene lost 1 base and the J gene lost 5 bases, with 12 bases spanning the gap. Germline V gene sequence: CDR1 SGHAT, CDR2 FQNNGV. The CDR3 sequence is 15 residues long. The CDR3 bases are TGTGCCAGCAGCTTAGTTGGTGACAGAGAAAACATTCAGTACTTC. Amino acids: CASSLVGDRENIQYF.

J is TRBJ1-1 and V is TRBV18; 9 bases align to TRBD1. The CDR3 contains 13 residues. CDR1 is KGHSH and CDR2 is LQKENI in the germline V gene. Trimming removed 3 bases from V and 4 bases from J; junction bases left unmatched: 0. The CDR3: CASSPDRGTEAFF. For the CDR3, the DNA is TGTGCCAGCTCACCGGACAGGGGCACTGAAGCTTTCTTT.

This chain uses TRBV5-1 with TRBJ1-3; 10 bases align to TRBD1. Germline-derived CDR1 and CDR2 are SGHRS and YFSETQ. This CDR3 has 15 amino acids. Trimming at V came to 3 bases and at J to 2 bases, leaving 2 bases not matched to a gene. CDR3 residues: CASSSGTGAGNTIYF. DNA for the CDR3: TGCGCCAGCAGCTCCGGGACAGGGGCTGGAAACACCATATATTTT.